What follows are 19 T cell receptor beta chains derived from one specimen sequenced in a study of CD8+ T cells in alopecia areata. The sample's treatment: oral pan-JAK inhibitor, 5-10 mg twice daily. Sequencing used cDNA as its template, made by extracting RNA and reverse transcribing it. Sequencing was performed with immunoSEQ multiplex PCR; in TCRdb, only in-frame clones are kept and a portion is missing. The sample has 90,000 or so clones; around 40% are singletons. Sequencing used CD8+ T cells sorted from blood, obtained at week 24, from a patient treated with tofacitinib. These TCRs come from a human donor with alopecia areata.

A few counts support this clone. The V and J genes are TRBV29-1 and TRBJ2-3; the D gene is possibly TRBD1 (6 bases). The germline V gene has CDR1 SQVTM and CDR2 ANQGSEA. V lost 2 bases and J 2 bases, leaving 26 bases between the germline ends. This CDR3 spans 19 amino acids. The CDR3 DNA follows: TGCAGCGTTGAATCCCAGGGTCACACAGACTCGGGACACACAGATACGCAGTATTTT. It is translated as CSVESQGHTDSGHTDTQYF.

In its sample, this clone was seen a few times. V and J are TRBV7-9 and TRBJ2-7, with 7 bases that match TRBD1. Unmatched junction bases numbered 5, after V lost 2 bases and J lost 1 base. The CDR3 is 15 amino acids. Germline assignment: CDR1 SEHNR and CDR2 FQNEAQ (reference sequence). CDR3 residues: CASSLSTGPSYEQYF. DNA for the CDR3: TGTGCCAGCAGCTTATCGACAGGGCCGTCCTACGAGCAGTACTTC.

This clone was counted only a few times. This chain connects TRBV2 to TRBJ2-4; TRBD2 agrees at 7 bases. This CDR3 comprises 13 residues. The germline V gene encodes CDR1 SNHLY and CDR2 FYNNEI. The V and J ends lost 10 bases and 1 base, in that order; junction bases with no gene match: 4. CDR3 nucleotide sequence: TGTGCCACCCACGGGGGGGCCAAAAACATTCAGTACTTC. Encoded protein: CATHGGAKNIQYF.

The rearrangement uses TRBV18 and TRBJ2-7; D not certain. Germline assignment: CDR1 KGHSH and CDR2 LQKENI. Trimming took 4 bases from V and 2 from J, leaving 12 bases between them. This CDR3 has 14 amino acids. The CDR3 region has the DNA TGTGCCAGCTCACTTTCTCAGAAGGCCTACGAGCAGTACTTC. Translated, it gives CASSLSQKAYEQYF.

This clone has more than one count but fewer than ten. A far larger clone lies a single base away; this is likely a read error. This chain joins TRBV4-1 and TRBJ1-5; 8 bases agree with TRBD1. Unmatched junction bases numbered 10, after V lost 0 bases and J lost 6 bases. Germline V gives CDR1 MGHRA, CDR2 YSYEKL. The CDR3 has 17 residues. CDR3 region: CASSQDPRTGLGQPQHF. The CDR3 DNA reads TGCGCCAGCAGCCAAGATCCCAGGACAGGGTTAGGTCAGCCCCAGCATTTT.

This clone was seen a handful of times. The chain employs TRBV28 and TRBJ2-7; D remains ambiguous. V gave up 6 bases and J gave up 4 bases, with 4 bases separating them. The germline gives CDR1 MDHEN, CDR2 SYDVKM. The CDR3 totals 10 residues. This CDR3 is CASRKYEQYF. The CDR3 coding sequence is TGTGCCAGCAGGAAGTACGAGCAGTACTTC.

This chain connects TRBV5-1 to TRBJ1-1; D unclear. Germline V gene lookup returns CDR1 SGHRS and CDR2 YFSETQ. The length of the CDR3 is 14 residues. V was trimmed by 1 base and J by 1 base, leaving 8 bases between them. CDR3 loop: CASSLKSGNTEAFF. The CDR3 DNA reads as TGCGCCAGCAGCTTGAAAAGCGGGAACACTGAAGCTTTCTTT.

This chain uses TRBV14 with TRBJ2-5; D possibly corresponds to TRBD1 (5 bases). Per germline, CDR1 SGHDN and CDR2 FVKESK. The CDR3 totals 14 residues. The V end lost 0 bases, the J end lost 3 bases, and 8 bases lay between the germline ends. The chain's CDR3 is CASSQDSGKETQYF. CDR3 DNA sequence: TGTGCCAGCAGCCAAGACTCAGGGAAAGAGACCCAGTACTTC.

The CDR3 DNA is TGTGCCATCAGTGACCCGGAGCTAGCGGGAGGAAAGACCTACGAGCAGTACTTC. Its translation: CAISDPELAGGKTYEQYF. The chain is built from TRBV10-3 and TRBJ2-7; TRBD2 agrees at 11 bases. J was trimmed by 2 bases and V by 3 bases; bases with no gene match: 12. CDR3 size: 18 residues. Germline-derived CDR1 and CDR2 are ENHRY and SYGVKD.

The gene calls are TRBV30 and TRBJ2-1, with TRBD2 identical over 16 bases. The CDR3 spans 17 residues. J was trimmed by 4 bases and V by 7 bases; bases with no gene match: 10. The germline V gene has CDR1 GTSNPN and CDR2 SVGIG (reference sequence). The CDR3 bases are TGTGCCTTATCGGGACTAGCGGGAGGGTATAAGTACAATGAGCAGTTCTTC. It is translated as CALSGLAGGYKYNEQFF. The variable domain in full, completed from reference TRBV30 and TRBJ2-1, reads SQTIHQWPATLVQPVGSPLSLECTVEGTSNPNLYWYRQAAGRGLQLLFYSVGIGQISSEVPQNLSASRPQDRQFILSSKKLLLSDSGFYLCALSGLAGGYKYNEQFFGPGTRLTVL.

This clone appeared many times. The V call is TRBV10-3, the J call TRBJ2-7; D remains unclear. V was pared by 6 bases and J by 6 bases, with 12 bases between. Germline V gene lookup returns CDR1 ENHRY and CDR2 SYGVKD. This CDR3 region has 12 residues. In DNA form, the CDR3 reads TGTGCCATCAGCCTTCAGTGGGGCGAGCAGTACTTC. This translates into CAISLQWGEQYF.

The chain is built from TRBV7-6 and TRBJ2-7; TRBD2 matches 11 bases. CDR1 is SGHVS and CDR2 is FNYEAQ in the germline V gene. This CDR3 is built from 16 residues. V gave up 1 base and J gave up 3 bases; unmatched junction bases: 5. CDR3: CASSLDKTSGIYEQYF. DNA for the CDR3: TGTGCCAGCAGCTTAGATAAGACTAGCGGGATCTACGAGCAGTACTTC. The variable domain in full, completed from reference TRBV7-6 and TRBJ2-7, reads GAGVSQSPRYKVTKRGQDVALRCDPISGHVSLYWYRQALGQGPEFLTYFNYEAQQDKSGLPNDRFSAERPEGSISTLTIQRTEQRDSAMYRCASSLDKTSGIYEQYFGPGTRLTVT.

The chain carries TRBV9 and TRBJ1-1; D might be TRBD1 (5 bases). The germline V gene has CDR1 SGDLS and CDR2 YYNGEE. The germline V and J ends were trimmed by 4 bases and 4 bases, with 14 bases remaining between them. This CDR3 comprises 14 residues. The DNA of the CDR3 is TGTGCCAGCAGCAGGGGCACTGGCAGCACTGAAGCTTTCTTT. Translation gives CASSRGTGSTEAFF.

This chain connects TRBV13 to TRBJ2-2; D assignment may be TRBD1 or TRBD2 (5 bases each). This CDR3 comprises 16 residues. Trimming left V 8 bases short and J 1 base short, with 17 bases between. Looked up from germline, CDR1 is PRHDT and CDR2 is FYEKMQ (reference sequence). CDR3 sequence reads: CASSLFGTMNTGELFF. The CDR3 DNA follows: TGTGCCAGCTCCTTGTTTGGGACCATGAACACCGGGGAGCTGTTTTTT.

The V call is TRBV27, the J call TRBJ1-5; 7 positions match TRBD1. The J segment lost 5 bases and the V segment lost 5 bases, leaving 6 bases of the junction unmatched. The germline V gene encodes CDR1 MNHEY and CDR2 SMNVEV (reference sequence). The length of the CDR3 is 14 residues. The CDR3 bases are TGTGCCAGCAGTCCTCGGGACAGATATCAGCCCCAGCATTTT. It yields the protein CASSPRDRYQPQHF.

This clone was seen only a few times. Here the CDR3 reads CASSGLGGTGELFF. The CDR3 DNA sequence: TGTGCCAGCAGTGGCCTCGGGGGAACCGGGGAGCTGTTTTTT. The genes are TRBV2 and TRBJ2-2, with TRBD2 as a possible D gene (6 bases). Germline CDR1 SNHLY, CDR2 FYNNEI. The germline V and J ends were trimmed by 4 bases and 5 bases, with 11 bases remaining between them. The CDR3 has 14 residues.

This clone has at least ten counts. The V gene is TRBV19, the J gene TRBJ1-1, with TRBD1 matching 7 bases. The germline gives CDR1 LNHDA, CDR2 SQIVND (reference sequence). The CDR3 extends over 16 amino acids. V shed 3 bases, J shed 1 base, and the junction held 8 bases outside the gene matches. CDR3 DNA: TGTGCCAGTAGTATTTTCGGGAGGGGGCCGAACACTGAAGCTTTCTTT. Its protein product is CASSIFGRGPNTEAFF.

This chain links TRBV27 with TRBJ2-7; 14 bases are a match to TRBD2. J lost 7 bases, V lost 3 bases, and 5 bases had no gene match. The length of the CDR3 is 15 residues. Germline V lookup: CDR1 MNHEY, CDR2 SMNVEV (reference sequence). The CDR3 DNA reads as TGTGCCAGCAGTTTCGGACTAGCGGGAGGATGGGAGCAGTACTTC. Translation gives CASSFGLAGGWEQYF.

The chain couples TRBV29-1 to TRBJ2-5; 8 bases match TRBD1. Germline V gene sequence: CDR1 SQVTM, CDR2 ANQGSEA. The V and J ends lost 3 bases and 7 bases, in that order; junction bases with no gene match: 10. The CDR3 has 14 amino acids. CDR3 loop: CSVEKDRDVGTQYF. Here the CDR3 DNA reads TGCAGCGTTGAGAAGGACAGGGATGTTGGGACCCAGTACTTC.